This passage covers 9 T cell receptor beta chains from one sample sequenced in a study of blood T cells in healthy people across ages. A second 7 to 11 cycle PCR used barcoded and J-beta primers. MiXCR, run by TCRdb on the 5' RACE reads, gives a single entry per CDR3 protein. Seen here are approximately 2,000,000 distinct CDR3 sequences, around 40% observed once, and the top ten hold 20% to 25%. Sequenced sample: blood. These receptors originate from a human donor in good health.

With respect to this clonotype: The germline gene is not matched at one end of the junction; a read error may be the cause. The CDR3 DNA reads TGCGCCGGCAGCCCTAGATTACCGAGCAATCAGCCCCAGCATTTT. Protein product: CAGSPRLPSNQPQHF. The chain is built from TRBV4-1 and TRBJ1-5; D is uncertain. The germline V gene encodes CDR1 MGHRA and CDR2 YSYEKL. The CDR3 covers 15 residues.

DNA of the CDR3: TGTGCCAGCAGTCCCCGAATGGATGAGCAGTACTTC. Its protein is CASSPRMDEQYF. This rearrangement joins TRBV6-1 to TRBJ2-5; D is ambiguous. V was shortened by 5 bases and J by 11 bases, with 15 bases between the two germline ends. Germline V gene sequence: CDR1 MNHNS, CDR2 SASEGT. This CDR3 is 12 amino acids long.

The chain is built from TRBV5-1 and TRBJ2-6; maybe TRBD1 (6 bases). The V end was cut by 3 bases, the J end by 0 bases, with 16 bases between. From germline, CDR1 is SGHRS and CDR2 YFSETQ. The CDR3 is 18 residues long. The CDR3 here is CASSSSGVRLSGANVLTF. For the CDR3, the DNA is TGCGCCAGCAGCTCGTCAGGGGTACGGCTCTCTGGGGCCAACGTCCTGACTTTC. The whole variable domain, filled in from reference TRBV5-1 and TRBJ2-6, reads KAGVTQTPRYLIKTRGQQVTLSCSPISGHRSVSWYQQTPGQGLQFLFEYFSETQRNKGNFPGRFSGRQFSNSRSEMNVSTLELGDSALYLCASSSSGVRLSGANVLTFGAGSRLTVL.

The rearrangement uses TRBV7-9 and TRBJ2-1; perhaps TRBD2 as D (5 bases). CDR1 is SEHNR, CDR2 FQNEAQ, per germline (reference sequence). The CDR3 totals 17 residues. Trimming took off 5 bases at V and 3 bases at J, with 20 bases between the two ends. The CDR3 sequence: CASSPGLEESFYNEQFF. The CDR3 DNA is TGTGCCAGCAGCCCGGGCCTGGAGGAAAGTTTCTACAATGAGCAGTTCTTC.

Written as DNA, the CDR3 is TGTGCCATCGGAGGACAGGGGCAACGGAATCAGCCCCAGCATTTT. This encodes CAIGGQGQRNQPQHF. V and J are TRBV10-3 and TRBJ1-5; TRBD1 matches at 9 bases. V trimming: 8 bases; J trimming: 4 bases; junction bases outside the gene matches: 9. This CDR3 is 15 amino acids long. Germline V gene data show CDR1 as ENHRY and CDR2 as SYGVKD.

CDR3 loop: CATHPTGWGYNQPQHF. CDR3 nucleotides: TGTGCCACCCATCCGACGGGATGGGGGTACAATCAGCCCCAGCATTTT. This chain uses TRBV28 with TRBJ1-5, with a possible D match to TRBD1 (5 bases). The CDR3 is made up of 16 amino acids. Germline lookup yields CDR1 MDHEN and CDR2 SYDVKM. Trimming removed 10 bases at V and 3 bases at J, with 22 bases between. Full variable domain (remainder filled in from reference TRBV28 and TRBJ1-5): DVKVTQSSRYLVKRTGEKVFLECVQDMDHENMFWYRQDPGLGLRLIYFSYDVKMKEKGDIPEGYSVSREKKERFSLILESASTNQTSMYLCATHPTGWGYNQPQHFGDGTRLSIL.

This clonotype was detected a few times. The chain employs TRBV6-2 or TRBV6-3 and TRBJ1-2; tentative D call: TRBD1 (5 bases). The germline CDR1 and CDR2 sequences are MNHEY and SVGEGT. The CDR3 is made up of 13 amino acids. V was clipped by 4 bases and J by 4 bases, with 10 bases between them. CDR3 nucleotides: TGTGCCAGCAGTTCGTGGGACCTCTATGGCTACACCTTC. It encodes CASSSWDLYGYTF.

The chain is built from TRBV6-1 and TRBJ2-7; the D gene is possibly TRBD1 (5 bases). Per the germline V gene, CDR1 is MNHNS and CDR2 is SASEGT. This CDR3 contains 12 residues. Trimming shortened V by 2 bases and J by 6 bases, and 8 bases separated the two germline ends. The CDR3 bases are TGTGCCAGCAGTGAACAGGGTAGCGAGCAGTACTTC. It yields the protein CASSEQGSEQYF.

This clonotype showed up just a few times. The genes are TRBV28 and TRBJ2-7, with TRBD2 matching 8 bases. This CDR3 region has 14 residues. The V segment lost 5 bases and the J segment 2 bases; nucleotides outside the gene matches: 5. In germline, CDR1 is MDHEN, CDR2 SYDVKM. In DNA, the CDR3 is TGTGCCAGCAGTAGAGCGGGGGACCCCTACGAGCAGTACTTC. Translating gives CASSRAGDPYEQYF.